This TCR beta chain derives from a study of T cells after yellow fever vaccination. 5'RACE template switching produced TCR cDNA carrying a universal primer site and UMIs. MiXCR, applied by TCRdb to the 5' RACE reads, yields one record per CDR3 protein. In the table there are roughly 350,000 distinct CDR3 sequences, over 4% of which are singletons. This clonotype was recorded many times. This TCR came from a young man who received the YFV17D yellow fever vaccine. This material consisted of PBMCs, taken 5 days after the yellow fever booster vaccination.

CDR3 DNA: TGTGCCAGCAGCCCTTCGACTAGCGGGGGACGCACCGGGGAGCTGTTTTTT. Translation gives CASSPSTSGGRTGELFF. The chain combines TRBV12-3 or TRBV12-4 with TRBJ2-2; 12 nucleotides match TRBD2. The CDR3 has 17 amino acids. With 6 bases clipped from V and 4 bases from J, the junction kept 9 bases outside the gene matches.